This T cell receptor (beta chain) was identified during a study of long-term antiretroviral therapy in people with HIV. The CDR3 has 15 residues. In germline, CDR1 is MDHEN, CDR2 SYDVKM. The ends lost 6 bases at V and 9 bases at J; junction bases unmatched: 11. A v3.0 immunoSEQ assay was performed at survey level. Produced via immunoSEQ multiplex PCR; TCRdb's table is partial and in-frame only. The table includes about 34,000 clones, 94% detected once. This rearrangement joins TRBV28 to TRBJ2-1, with 10 positions matching TRBD2. The sequencing used unsorted PBMCs, collected approximately 5 years after starting antiretroviral therapy. The TCR comes from a woman aged 50 to 65 with HIV. CDR3 residues: CASSTGLAILGEQFF. The CDR3 coding sequence is TGTGCCAGCAGCACGGGACTAGCGATCCTAGGTGAGCAGTTCTTC.